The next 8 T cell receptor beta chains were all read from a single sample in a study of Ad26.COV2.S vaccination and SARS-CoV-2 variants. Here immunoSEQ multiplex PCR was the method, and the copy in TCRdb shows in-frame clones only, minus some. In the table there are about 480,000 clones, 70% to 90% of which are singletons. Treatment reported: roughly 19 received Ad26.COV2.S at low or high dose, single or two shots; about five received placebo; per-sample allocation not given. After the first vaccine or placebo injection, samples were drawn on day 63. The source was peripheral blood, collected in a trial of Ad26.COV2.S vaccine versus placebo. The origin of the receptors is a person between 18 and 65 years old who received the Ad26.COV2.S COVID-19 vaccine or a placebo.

The DNA for the CDR3 is TGTGCCAGCAGCTTGCAGGGGGCTACGGGTCGCAATGAGCAGTTCTTC. As protein: CASSLQGATGRNEQFF. The rearrangement links TRBV11-3 to TRBJ2-1, with 8 bases matching TRBD1. The CDR3 length is 16 residues. Germline assignment: CDR1 SGHNT and CDR2 YENEEA. Trimming at V came to 3 bases and at J to 6 bases, leaving 10 bases not matched to a gene.

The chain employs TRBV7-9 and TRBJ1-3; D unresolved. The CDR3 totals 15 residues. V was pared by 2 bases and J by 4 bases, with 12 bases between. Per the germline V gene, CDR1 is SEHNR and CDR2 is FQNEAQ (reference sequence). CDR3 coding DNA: TGTGCCAGCAGCTTAATTTCGGGCCCGGGAAACACCATATATTTT. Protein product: CASSLISGPGNTIYF.

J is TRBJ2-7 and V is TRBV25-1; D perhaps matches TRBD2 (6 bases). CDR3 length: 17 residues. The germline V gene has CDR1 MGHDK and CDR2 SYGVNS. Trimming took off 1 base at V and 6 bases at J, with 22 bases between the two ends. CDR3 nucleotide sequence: TGTGCCAGCAGTGAATCCTCCACCTCTGCGGGATGGGGCGAGCAGTACTTC. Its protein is CASSESSTSAGWGEQYF.

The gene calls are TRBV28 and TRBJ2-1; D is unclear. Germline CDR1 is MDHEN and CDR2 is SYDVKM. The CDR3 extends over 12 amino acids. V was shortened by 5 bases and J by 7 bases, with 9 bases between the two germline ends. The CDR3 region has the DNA TGTGCCAGCAGTCAGACAAAGAATGAGCAGTTCTTC. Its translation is CASSQTKNEQFF.

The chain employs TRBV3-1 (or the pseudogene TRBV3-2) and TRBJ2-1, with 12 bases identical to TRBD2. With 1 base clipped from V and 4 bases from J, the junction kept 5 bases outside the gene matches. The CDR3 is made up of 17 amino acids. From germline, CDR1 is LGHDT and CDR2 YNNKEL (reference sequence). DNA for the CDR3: TGTGCCAGCAGCCAAGGGGGGGGGACTAGCGGGTACAATGAGCAGTTCTTC. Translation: CASSQGGGTSGYNEQFF.

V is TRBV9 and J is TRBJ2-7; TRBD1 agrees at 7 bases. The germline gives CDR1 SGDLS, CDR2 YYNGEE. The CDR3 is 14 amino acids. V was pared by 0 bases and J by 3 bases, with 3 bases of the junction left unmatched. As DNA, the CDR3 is TGTGCCAGCAGCGTAGAGGGACAGAGCTACGAGCAGTACTTC. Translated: CASSVEGQSYEQYF. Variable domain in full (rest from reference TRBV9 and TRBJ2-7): DSGVTQTPKHLITATGQRVTLRCSPRSGDLSVYWYQQSLDQGLQFLIQYYNGEERAKGNILERFSAQQFPDLHSELNLSSLELGDSALYFCASSVEGQSYEQYFGPGTRLTVT.

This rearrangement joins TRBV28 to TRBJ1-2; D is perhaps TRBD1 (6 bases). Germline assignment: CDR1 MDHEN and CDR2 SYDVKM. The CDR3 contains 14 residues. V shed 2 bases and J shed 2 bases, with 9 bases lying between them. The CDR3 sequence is CASSLGGPNYGYTF. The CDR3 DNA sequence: TGTGCCAGCAGTTTAGGGGGGCCCAACTATGGCTACACCTTC.

The CDR3 DNA sequence: TGTGCCAGCTCACCTGTCGAGGAGACCCAGTACTTC. Translating gives CASSPVEETQYF. The rearrangement uses TRBV18 and TRBJ2-5; D is unresolved. This CDR3 contains 12 residues. The V gene lost 3 bases and the J gene lost 5 bases, with 7 bases spanning the gap. Germline CDR1 is KGHSH and CDR2 is LQKENI.